This T cell receptor (beta chain) comes out of a study of cytomegalovirus exposure and HLA in healthy donors. Data came from immunoSEQ multiplex PCR; TCRdb stores just in-frame clones and leaves some out. This sample yields around 140,000 clones, of which around 86% are seen a single time; under 9% belongs to the top ten. Study-wide findings and caveats: In vitro work confirmed that three CMV-associated chains recognize CMV antigens.

Trimming took 6 bases from V and 4 from J; bases not matched to a gene: 6. Germline V gene sequence: CDR1 MNHEY, CDR2 SVGAGI. This CDR3 is built from 15 residues. As regards this clone: Antigen: not known.

This sequence joins TRBV6-5 and TRBJ2-6; 7 bases are shared with TRBD1. This clonotype originated in a man younger than 35 in good health and CMV-seropositive. Sequencing input: PBMCs. DNA for the CDR3: TGTGCCAGCAGGTCGACAGGGACCGGGGCCAACGTCCTGACTTTC. Translation: CASRSTGTGANVLTF.